This T cell receptor beta chain stems from a study of regulatory T cells in long-lasting Graves disease. For TCR beta, libraries came from iRepertoire HTBI primers and Arm-PCR of CDR3 regions. TCRdb fed the multiplex PCR reads into MiXCR, producing one record per CDR3 protein. The table records hundreds of thousands of distinct CDR3 sequences, approximately 15% of them present only once. Per the germline V gene, CDR1 is DFQATT and CDR2 is SNEGSKA (reference sequence). The V end lost 1 base, the J end lost 6 bases, and 19 bases lay between the germline ends. The CDR3 is 16 residues long. General study findings and limits: TRBV28, TRBJ1-2 and TRBJ2-5 were segments that persistent disease favored.

This clonotype has more than one count but fewer than ten. Its target is unknown. The time point denotes: newly diagnosed GD, antithyroid drugs for less than 3 months. Construction of the TCR library relied on RNA isolated from PBMCs. These data also featured in a second study, about T cells in Graves' hyperthyroidism and ophthalmopathy. This second study says: Each diagnosis drew on symptoms, thyroxine, TRAb, thyroid ultrasound and orbital computed tomography findings. Progression to ophthalmopathy was predicted a median of approximately 6.4 months early.

V and J are TRBV20-1 and TRBJ1-5; D possibly corresponds to TRBD1 (5 bases). The TCR originated in a woman in her 30s with Graves disease. This sample comprised peripheral blood mononuclear cells (PBMCs), obtained at new diagnosis, from a patient treated with antithyroid drugs. CDR3 in amino acids: CSARVGTGRGIQPQHF. The CDR3 DNA is TGCAGTGCTAGAGTGGGGACGGGGAGGGGAATTCAGCCCCAGCATTTT.